This passage covers 25 T cell receptor beta chains from one sample sequenced in a study of blood T cell repertoires in COVID-19 (dated by TCRdb to between 2020 and 2021). Library preparation used the immunoSEQ multiplex PCR assay. What TCRdb holds here is the immuneACCESS table cut down to in-frame rearrangements. Part of the clones is not present; checked against another copy, under half of the missing clones reflect an unresolved V gene, and the others are unexplained. In this sample the table shows under 60,000 clones, 75% to 95% of which occur a single time. Around 6% of the sample goes to the ten largest clones. Sequencing was performed on peripheral blood. These receptors were obtained from a man in his fifties with active COVID-19.

V gene TRBV27 combines with J gene TRBJ2-7, with 8 nucleotides matching TRBD2. The germline gives CDR1 MNHEY, CDR2 SMNVEV (reference sequence). The CDR3 sequence is 15 residues long. Trimming took 4 bases from V and 2 from J; bases not matched to a gene: 7. The CDR3 region is CASSYSGGGPYEQYF. CDR3 bases: TGTGCCAGCAGTTATTCCGGGGGGGGCCCCTACGAGCAGTACTTC.

This rearrangement joins TRBV9 to TRBJ2-1; TRBD2 matches 10 bases. This CDR3 comprises 16 residues. Per germline, CDR1 SGDLS and CDR2 YYNGEE. V lost 3 bases and J lost 6; bases outside the gene matches: 9. The CDR3 loop is CASSEAGGPIPNEQFF. The CDR3 nucleotides are TGTGCCAGCAGCGAAGCGGGGGGGCCTATTCCCAATGAGCAGTTCTTC.

This rearrangement joins TRBV27 to TRBJ2-1; TRBD1 matches 8 bases. Germline CDR1 MNHEY, CDR2 SMNVEV (reference sequence). Trimming cost V 9 bases and J 4 bases; bases outside gene matches: 20. CDR3 length equals 18 residues. The CDR3 nucleotides read TGTGCCAGTTCTCGGAGGGGGGCCAGGGGGCTGGGGTACAATGAGCAGTTCTTC. Protein product: CASSRRGARGLGYNEQFF.

The V call is TRBV3-1 (or the pseudogene TRBV3-2), the J call TRBJ2-7; 7 positions match TRBD2. Trimming at V came to 1 base and at J to 7 bases, leaving 7 bases not matched to a gene. Germline CDR1 LGHDT, CDR2 YNNKEL (reference sequence). The length of the CDR3 is 14 residues. CDR3 amino acids: CASSQGGGNREQYF. CDR3 DNA sequence: TGTGCCAGCAGCCAAGGCGGGGGTAATCGGGAGCAGTACTTC.

V gene TRBV7-2 combines with J gene TRBJ2-7; 7 bases fit TRBD1. The CDR3 sequence is 14 residues long. CDR1 is SGHTA, CDR2 FQGNSA, per germline. The J segment lost 7 bases and the V segment lost 6 bases, leaving 12 bases of the junction unmatched. CDR3 residues: CASSYRGQVTEQYF. DNA of the CDR3: TGTGCCAGCAGTTATCGTGGACAGGTCACTGAGCAGTACTTC. Together with reference TRBV7-2 and TRBJ2-7, the CDR3 gives the full variable domain: GAGVSQSPSNKVTEKGKDVELRCDPISGHTALYWYRQSLGQGLEFLIYFQGNSAPDKSGLPSDRFSAERTGGSVSTLTIQRTQQEDSAVYLCASSYRGQVTEQYFGPGTRLTVT.

The J gene is TRBJ1-6, the V gene TRBV3-1 (or the pseudogene TRBV3-2), with a tentative D call TRBD1 (5 bases). Germline V gene sequence: CDR1 LGHDT, CDR2 YNNKEL (reference sequence). The CDR3 has 14 amino acids. V was trimmed by 1 base and J by 6 bases, leaving 7 bases between them. CDR3 sequence: CASSQGQINSPLHF. The CDR3 nucleotides are TGTGCCAGCAGCCAAGGACAGATTAATTCACCCCTCCACTTT.

The chain joins TRBV5-6 to TRBJ2-1, with 7 bases that match TRBD1. CDR1 and CDR2 (germline): SGHDT, YYEEEE. CDR3 length equals 15 residues. V was pared by 5 bases and J by 5 bases, with 10 bases of the junction left unmatched. The CDR3 DNA reads TGTGCCAGCAGTCGGGGTCCGGGACAGAACAATGAGCAGTTCTTC. Encoded protein: CASSRGPGQNNEQFF.

V usage is TRBV5-1 and J usage is TRBJ1-3, with D perhaps TRBD1 (6 bases). CDR1 and CDR2 from the germline V gene are SGHRS and YFSETQ. V was cut by 4 bases and J by 0 bases, with 14 bases left in between. The CDR3 contains 16 residues. CDR3 amino acids: CASSDRTDSSGNTIYF. The CDR3 DNA sequence: TGCGCCAGCAGCGACCGGACAGACAGCTCTGGAAACACCATATATTTT.

V is TRBV18 and J is TRBJ1-5; weak D call: TRBD1 (5 bases). From germline, CDR1 is KGHSH and CDR2 LQKENI. V was trimmed by 4 bases and J by 5 bases, leaving 15 bases between them. There are 15 residues in the CDR3. The CDR3 here is CASSLSGQGDQPQHF. The CDR3 nucleotides read TGTGCCAGCTCACTAAGCGGGCAGGGTGATCAGCCCCAGCATTTT.

The CDR3 coding sequence is TGTGCCAGCTCACCTCCGGACAGCCTATATGGCTACACCTTC. Encoded protein: CASSPPDSLYGYTF. The chain has TRBV18 and TRBJ1-2, with D possibly matching TRBD1 (6 bases). With 3 bases removed from V and 5 bases from J, the gap between germline ends came to 13 bases. The germline V gene encodes CDR1 KGHSH and CDR2 LQKENI. CDR3 size: 14 residues.

This chain uses TRBV18 with TRBJ1-1; D may be TRBD1 (5 bases). The CDR3 length is 15 residues. Between the trimmed V and J ends, which lost 3 bases and 0 bases, there was a span of 11 bases. Per germline, CDR1 KGHSH and CDR2 LQKENI. CDR3 DNA sequence: TGTGCCAGCTCACCGTCAGGGTCCCTGAACACTGAAGCTTTCTTT. Translation: CASSPSGSLNTEAFF.

The rearrangement links TRBV28 to TRBJ2-7, with TRBD2 as a possible D gene (6 bases). Germline lookup yields CDR1 MDHEN and CDR2 SYDVKM. The CDR3 consists of 15 residues. V was pared by 6 bases and J by 5 bases, with 20 bases between. CDR3 in DNA: TGTGCCAGCAGCTCGGTGGGGACTCTCGTCGACGAGCAGTACTTC. Its translation: CASSSVGTLVDEQYF.

The chain uses TRBV6-5 and TRBJ1-1, with TRBD1 as a possible D gene (5 bases). With 2 bases removed from V and 1 base from J, the gap between germline ends came to 11 bases. CDR3 length: 15 amino acids. Germline lookup yields CDR1 MNHEY and CDR2 SVGAGI. Written as DNA, the CDR3 is TGTGCCAGCAGTTACGATCTGGGGGGGAACACTGAAGCTTTCTTT. This translates into CASSYDLGGNTEAFF.

This sequence joins TRBV2 and TRBJ2-7; 11 positions agree with TRBD2. The CDR3 extends over 15 amino acids. Germline CDR1 SNHLY, CDR2 FYNNEI. The J segment lost 7 bases and the V segment lost 4 bases, leaving 9 bases of the junction unmatched. In DNA, the CDR3 is TGTGCCAGCAGTGCGCGTTATAGCGGGGGGGGAGAGCAGTACTTC. Amino acids: CASSARYSGGGEQYF.

The chain joins TRBV6-5 to TRBJ2-3, with D unresolved. The CDR3 extends over 14 amino acids. The V and J ends lost 6 bases and 0 bases respectively, with 10 bases between them. CDR1 is MNHEY, CDR2 SVGAGI, per germline. CDR3 bases: TGTGCCAGCAGAAAACCCGGGAGCACAGATACGCAGTATTTT. Its translation: CASRKPGSTDTQYF.

The rearrangement uses TRBV19 and TRBJ2-6, with D perhaps matching TRBD1 (7 bases). With 4 bases removed from V and 0 bases from J, the gap between germline ends came to 16 bases. Per germline, CDR1 LNHDA and CDR2 SQIVND (reference sequence). The CDR3 extends over 18 amino acids. The chain's CDR3 is CASSSRGTEISGANVLTF. The CDR3 DNA reads as TGTGCCAGTAGTAGCCGGGGGACAGAGATCTCTGGGGCCAACGTCCTGACTTTC.

V gene TRBV15 combines with J gene TRBJ2-6, with no clear D. Germline V CDR1 and CDR2: LNHNV, YYDKDF (reference sequence). The CDR3 runs to 14 residues. Deletions cut 6 bases from V and 0 bases from J, with 6 bases between. Here the CDR3 DNA reads TGTGCCACCAGTGCACTCTCTGGGGCCAACGTCCTGACTTTC. Amino acid sequence: CATSALSGANVLTF.

The CDR3 sequence: CASSPGDRDSYEQYF. For the CDR3, the DNA is TGCGCCAGCAGCCCCGGAGACAGGGACTCCTACGAGCAGTACTTC. The gene calls are TRBV5-1 and TRBJ2-7; 7 bases match TRBD1. CDR3 length: 15 amino acids. V trimming: 4 bases; J trimming: 0 bases; junction bases outside the gene matches: 7. CDR1 and CDR2 (germline): SGHRS, YFSETQ. The full variable domain, completed using reference TRBV5-1 and TRBJ2-7, is KAGVTQTPRYLIKTRGQQVTLSCSPISGHRSVSWYQQTPGQGLQFLFEYFSETQRNKGNFPGRFSGRQFSNSRSEMNVSTLELGDSALYLCASSPGDRDSYEQYFGPGTRLTVT.

The CDR3 is CASRRTSEETQYF. The CDR3, as DNA: TGTGCCAGCAGACGAACTAGCGAAGAGACCCAGTACTTC. V gene TRBV12-3 or TRBV12-4 combines with J gene TRBJ2-5; 7 bases agree with TRBD2. V was clipped by 6 bases and J by 3 bases; unmatched bases: 4. The CDR3 spans 13 residues.

This clone was detected only once. The chain is built from TRBV4-1 and TRBJ1-2; D is perhaps TRBD1 (5 bases). CDR1 is MGHRA, CDR2 YSYEKL, per germline. Trimming removed 4 bases at V and 2 bases at J, with 17 bases between. The CDR3 covers 16 residues. DNA of the CDR3: TGCGCCAGCAGCCCGCCGGGGCGGGGACTAAACTATGGCTACACCTTC. It yields the protein CASSPPGRGLNYGYTF.

The chain uses TRBV19 and TRBJ2-1; weak D call: TRBD2 (6 bases). The germline V gene encodes CDR1 LNHDA and CDR2 SQIVND (reference sequence). V was pared by 3 bases and J by 5 bases, with 20 bases between. The CDR3 extends over 17 amino acids. DNA of the CDR3: TGTGCCAGTAGTATGCGGGGACGGAGGACGGGAGACAATGAGCAGTTCTTC. This codes for CASSMRGRRTGDNEQFF.

The genes are TRBV6-6 and TRBJ1-3; D may be TRBD1 (6 bases). V was pared by 2 bases and J by 5 bases, with 10 bases between. The CDR3 contains 14 residues. The V gene's germline CDR1 is MNHNY and CDR2 SVGAGI (reference sequence). The CDR3 sequence: CASSYQGQRNTIYF. CDR3 bases: TGTGCCAGCAGTTACCAAGGACAGAGAAACACCATATATTTT.

The rearrangement uses TRBV4-1 and TRBJ1-1; tentative D call: TRBD1 (5 bases). Germline loops: CDR1 MGHRA, CDR2 YSYEKL. CDR3 length: 15 amino acids. The V and J ends lost 4 bases and 4 bases respectively, with 16 bases between them. CDR3 sequence: CASSPGERGLTEAFF. CDR3 nucleotide sequence: TGCGCCAGCAGCCCGGGGGAGAGGGGCCTCACTGAAGCTTTCTTT.

This chain joins TRBV5-1 and TRBJ2-2; 7 bases line up with TRBD2. Germline CDR1 SGHRS, CDR2 YFSETQ. The V segment lost 6 bases and the J segment 5 bases; nucleotides outside the gene matches: 10. This CDR3 is built from 15 residues. The CDR3 region is CASTVARGETGELFF. The CDR3 nucleotides are TGCGCCAGCACCGTGGCCCGGGGGGAAACCGGGGAGCTGTTTTTT.

The chain employs TRBV9 and TRBJ1-3, with 9 nucleotides matching TRBD1. The trim removed 4 bases at V and 4 bases at J, leaving 6 bases unmatched. The germline gives CDR1 SGDLS, CDR2 YYNGEE. CDR3 length: 15 residues. The CDR3 here is CASSNPGTGGNTIYF. The CDR3, as DNA: TGTGCCAGCAGCAACCCCGGGACAGGGGGAAACACCATATATTTT.